This is a list of T cell receptor beta chains from one sample in a study of early T cells in non-severe SARS-CoV-2 infection. MiXCR was run by TCRdb on the 5' RACE reads, yielding one entry per CDR3 protein. The sample has tens of thousands of distinct CDR3 sequences, roughly 5.4% seen once; the top ten hold about 4%. The source material was whole blood. Receptors were obtained from an adult who was a healthcare worker with PCR-confirmed SARS-CoV-2 infection or an uninfected control (not recorded which). Each CDR3 is given with its conserved first and last residue. A D gene is named only where the DNA matches it firmly. Rows may omit the clone size; those that give it use once, few, many or a size class.

.	TRBJ1-5	many	TRBV7-8	CASSPRGSRGQPQHF	TGTGCCAGCAGCCCCCGTGGCAGTCGGGGTCAGCCCCAGCATTTT
.	TRBJ2-1	few	TRBV19	CASTDGYNEQFF	TGTGCCAGTACGGACGGATACAATGAGCAGTTCTTC
.	TRBJ2-5	many	TRBV11-1	CASSSGKRATQYF	TGTGCCAGCAGCTCGGGGAAGCGGGCGACCCAGTACTTC
.	TRBJ2-5	many	TRBV7-9	CASSHRQWGETQYF	TGTGCCAGCAGCCACCGACAGTGGGGAGAGACCCAGTACTTC
.	TRBJ1-2	.	TRBV12-3/TRBV12-4	CASSTRVNYGYTF	TGTGCCAGCAGTACCAGAGTGAACTATGGCTACACCTTC
.	TRBJ2-3	many	TRBV7-2	CASSQSWGQADTQYF	TGTGCCAGCAGCCAGAGCTGGGGGCAAGCAGATACGCAGTATTTT
TRBD2	TRBJ2-1	few	TRBV11-3	CASSLRPSGGAAYNEQFF	TGTGCCAGCAGCTTACGGCCTAGCGGGGGGGCCGCCTACAATGAGCAGTTCTTC
.	TRBJ2-3	.	TRBV12-3/TRBV12-4	CASSPPRDADTQYF	TGTGCCAGCAGCCCCCCCAGGGACGCAGATACGCAGTATTTT
TRBD2	TRBJ2-7	few	TRBV19	CASRTSGSSYEQYF	TGTGCCAGTAGGACTAGCGGGAGTTCCTACGAGCAGTACTTC
.	TRBJ2-3	many	TRBV6-4	CASSLQGGTDTQYF	TGTGCCAGCAGTCTGCAGGGAGGCACAGATACGCAGTATTTT
.	TRBJ1-5	many	TRBV12-2	CASRSGTGPRQPQHF	TGTGCAAGTCGCTCCGGGACAGGGCCCAGGCAGCCCCAGCATTTT
.	TRBJ2-1	few	TRBV7-2	CASSPLLRNEQFF	TGTGCCAGCAGCCCCCTTTTACGCAATGAGCAGTTCTTC
.	TRBJ2-7	many	TRBV5-1	CASSSQGPEQYF	TGCGCCAGCAGCTCACAGGGACCCGAGCAGTACTTC
.	TRBJ1-5	many	TRBV28	CASRRHGGHNQPQHF	TGTGCCAGCAGACGCCATGGCGGCCACAATCAGCCCCAGCATTTT
TRBD1	TRBJ1-1	few	TRBV20-1	CSAHRDRMNTEAFF	TGCAGTGCGCACCGGGACAGAATGAACACTGAAGCTTTCTTT
.	TRBJ1-5	many	TRBV28	CASSFPDSNQPQHF	TGTGCCAGCAGTTTCCCCGACAGCAATCAGCCCCAGCATTTT
TRBD1	TRBJ1-2	.	TRBV28	CASILRGTGVYGYTF	TGTGCCAGCATCCTCCGGGGGACAGGGGTTTATGGCTACACCTTC
TRBD2	TRBJ2-2	many	TRBV20-1	CSARDATGLAGDGELFF	TGCAGTGCTAGAGATGCCACGGGACTAGCGGGAGACGGGGAGCTGTTTTTT
TRBD1	TRBJ2-2	few	TRBV14	CASSHRTGTNTGELFF	TGTGCCAGCAGCCACCGGACAGGAACGAACACCGGGGAGCTGTTTTTT
.	TRBJ2-2	few	TRBV11-2	CASSLEPTGELFF	TGTGCCAGCAGCTTAGAACCCACCGGGGAGCTGTTTTTT
TRBD2	TRBJ2-7	few	TRBV20-1	CSAEGLAEGYEQYF	TGCAGTGCCGAGGGACTAGCGGAAGGGTACGAGCAGTACTTC
.	TRBJ1-2	few	TRBV11-2	CASSSYPAGRPMGGYTF	TGTGCCAGCAGCTCCTACCCAGCAGGCCGGCCTATGGGTGGCTACACCTTC
TRBD1	TRBJ2-2	many	TRBV7-9	CASRQQGAMDTGELFF	TGTGCCAGCAGGCAACAGGGGGCAATGGACACCGGGGAGCTGTTTTTT
.	TRBJ1-6	many	TRBV15	CATSLRTAYNSPLHF	TGTGCCACCAGCTTGCGGACAGCGTATAATTCACCCCTCCACTTT
TRBD1	TRBJ2-1	many	TRBV19	CASSMNRGSIRYNEQFF	TGTGCCAGTAGTATGAACAGGGGTTCGATCCGATACAATGAGCAGTTCTTC
.	TRBJ1-6	medium-sized	TRBV5-4	CASSYTYNSPLHF	TGTGCCAGCAGCTACACCTATAATTCACCCCTCCACTTT
.	TRBJ2-5	many	TRBV19	CASSEYKGQETQYF	TGTGCCAGTAGCGAATATAAGGGCCAAGAGACCCAGTACTTC
.	TRBJ2-5	many	TRBV12-3/TRBV12-4	CASSRGTIQETQYF	TGTGCCAGCAGCCGCGGGACAATCCAAGAGACCCAGTACTTC
.	TRBJ2-7	.	TRBV19	CASSISVTYYEQYF	TGTGCCAGTAGTATAAGTGTCACCTACTACGAGCAGTACTTC
.	TRBJ1-5	many	TRBV4-3	CASSQVRWNQPQHF	TGCGCCAGCAGCCAAGTTCGGTGGAATCAGCCCCAGCATTTT
.	TRBJ1-1	many	TRBV7-8	CASSTSRHPPEAFF	TGTGCCAGCAGCACATCGAGACATCCTCCTGAAGCTTTCTTT
.	TRBJ2-5	few	TRBV7-2	CASSLGGNQETQYF	TGTGCCAGCAGCTTAGGAGGAAACCAAGAGACCCAGTACTTC
.	TRBJ1-1	many	TRBV5-1	CASSPGSYSNTEAFF	TGCGCCAGCAGCCCTGGCTCGTACTCAAACACTGAAGCTTTCTTT
TRBD2	TRBJ2-7	many	TRBV6-1	CASSAASGSSSYEQYF	TGTGCCAGCAGTGCAGCTAGCGGGAGTTCGTCCTACGAGCAGTACTTC
.	TRBJ1-3	few	TRBV5-8	CASSLAGLGNTIYF	TGTGCCAGCAGCTTGGCTGGTCTCGGAAACACCATATATTTT
.	TRBJ1-1	many	TRBV24-1	CATSDFGGLAFF	TGTGCCACCAGTGATTTCGGAGGGCTTGCTTTCTTT
.	TRBJ1-2	.	TRBV28	CASTPLNGGANYGYTF	TGTGCCAGCACCCCCTTAAACGGGGGGGCTAACTATGGCTACACCTTC
.	TRBJ2-6	.	TRBV5-1	CASSSQGSSGANVLTF	TGCGCCAGCAGTTCACAGGGCTCCTCTGGGGCCAACGTCCTGACTTTC
TRBD2	TRBJ2-7	many	TRBV7-3	CASSKPGTSGSITYEQYF	TGTGCCAGCAGCAAACCCGGGACTAGCGGGAGTATCACCTACGAGCAGTACTTC
TRBD1	TRBJ1-1	many	TRBV6-5	CASSYSRTGTTEAFF	TGTGCCAGCAGTTACTCAAGGACAGGGACCACTGAAGCTTTCTTT
.	TRBJ2-3	many	TRBV6-5	CASRYGTGGTDTQYF	TGTGCCAGCAGATATGGGACGGGAGGCACAGATACGCAGTATTTT
.	TRBJ2-5	many	TRBV29-1	CSALSGPQETQYF	TGCAGCGCCCTTTCCGGGCCACAAGAGACCCAGTACTTC
.	TRBJ2-7	many	TRBV7-9	CASSLGRQDSLFGQYF	TGTGCCAGCAGCTTAGGACGCCAGGACTCTTTATTCGGGCAGTACTTC
TRBD1	TRBJ1-1	many	TRBV6-6	CASDDAGGIGKTEAFF	TGTGCCAGCGATGACGCAGGGGGCATTGGTAAGACTGAAGCTTTCTTT
.	TRBJ2-3	many	TRBV27	CASSLNYGVPSTDTQYF	TGTGCCAGCAGTTTAAACTATGGGGTCCCTAGCACAGATACGCAGTATTTT